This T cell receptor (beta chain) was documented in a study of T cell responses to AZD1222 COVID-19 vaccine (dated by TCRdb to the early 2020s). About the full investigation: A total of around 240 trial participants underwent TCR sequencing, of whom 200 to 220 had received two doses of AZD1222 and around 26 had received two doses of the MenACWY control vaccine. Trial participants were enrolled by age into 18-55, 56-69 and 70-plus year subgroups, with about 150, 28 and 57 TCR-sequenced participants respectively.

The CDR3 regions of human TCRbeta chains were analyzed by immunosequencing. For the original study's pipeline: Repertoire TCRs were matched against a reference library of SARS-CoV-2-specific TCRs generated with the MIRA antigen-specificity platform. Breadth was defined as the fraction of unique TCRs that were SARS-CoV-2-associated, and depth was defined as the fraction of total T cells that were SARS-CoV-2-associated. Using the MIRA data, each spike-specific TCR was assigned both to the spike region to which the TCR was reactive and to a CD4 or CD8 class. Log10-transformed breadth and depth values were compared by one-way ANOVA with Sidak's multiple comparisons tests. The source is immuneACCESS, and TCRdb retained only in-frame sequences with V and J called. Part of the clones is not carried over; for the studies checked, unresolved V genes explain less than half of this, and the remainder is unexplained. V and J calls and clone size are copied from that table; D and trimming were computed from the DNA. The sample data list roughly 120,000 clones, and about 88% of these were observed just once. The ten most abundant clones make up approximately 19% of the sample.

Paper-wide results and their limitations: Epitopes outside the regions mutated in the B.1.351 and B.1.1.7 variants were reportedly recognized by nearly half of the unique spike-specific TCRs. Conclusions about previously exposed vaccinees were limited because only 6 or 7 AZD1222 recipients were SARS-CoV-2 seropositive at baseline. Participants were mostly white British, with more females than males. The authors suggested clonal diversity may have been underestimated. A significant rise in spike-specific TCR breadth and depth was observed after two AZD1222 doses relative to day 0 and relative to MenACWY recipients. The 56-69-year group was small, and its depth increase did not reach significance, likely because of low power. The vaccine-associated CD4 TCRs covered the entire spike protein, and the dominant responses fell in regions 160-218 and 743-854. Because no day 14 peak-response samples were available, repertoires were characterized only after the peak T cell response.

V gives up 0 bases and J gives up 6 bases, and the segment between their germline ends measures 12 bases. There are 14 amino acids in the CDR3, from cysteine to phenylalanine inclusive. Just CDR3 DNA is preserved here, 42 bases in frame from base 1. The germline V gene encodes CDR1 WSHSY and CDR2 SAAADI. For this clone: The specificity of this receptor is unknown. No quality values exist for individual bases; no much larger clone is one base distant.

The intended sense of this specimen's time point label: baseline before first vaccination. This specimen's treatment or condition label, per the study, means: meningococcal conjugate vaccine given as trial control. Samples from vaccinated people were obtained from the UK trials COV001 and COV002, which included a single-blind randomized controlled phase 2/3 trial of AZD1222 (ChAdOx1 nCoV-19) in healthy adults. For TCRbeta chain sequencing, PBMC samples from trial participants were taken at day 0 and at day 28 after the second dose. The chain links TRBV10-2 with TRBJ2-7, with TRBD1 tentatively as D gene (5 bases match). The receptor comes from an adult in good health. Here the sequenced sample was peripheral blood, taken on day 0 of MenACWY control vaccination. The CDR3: CASSESSGSPEQYF. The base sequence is TGCGCCAGCAGTGAGTCGTCAGGGTCGCCCGAGCAGTACTTC.